This passage covers 5 T cell receptor beta chains from one sample sequenced in a study of blood T cell repertoires in COVID-19. Generated by immunoSEQ multiplex PCR, the TCRdb table keeps only in-frame clones and is missing some. In the table there are tens of thousands of clones, 88% of which are singletons. The sample was peripheral blood. All receptors derive from a man between 65 and 85 years old with acute or convalescent COVID-19.

The chain recombines TRBV2 with TRBJ2-2, with a tentative D call TRBD1 (5 bases). Trimming pared 2 bases from V and 8 bases from J, leaving 12 bases between. The germline CDR1 and CDR2 sequences are SNHLY and FYNNEI. The CDR3 has 14 residues. CDR3 residues: CASSETGNRGELFF. The CDR3 DNA follows: TGTGCCAGCAGTGAAACGGGTAACAGGGGGGAGCTGTTTTTT. Full variable domain (remainder filled in from reference TRBV2 and TRBJ2-2): EPEVTQTPSHQVTQMGQEVILRCVPISNHLYFYWYRQILGQKVEFLVSFYNNEISEKSEIFDDQFSVERPDGSNFTLKIRSTKLEDSAMYFCASSETGNRGELFFGEGSRLTVL.

The chain uses TRBV9 and TRBJ2-7; 7 bases align to TRBD2. This CDR3 is 14 amino acids long. From germline, CDR1 is SGDLS and CDR2 YYNGEE. With V trimmed by 4 bases and J by 0 bases, 4 bases remained unmatched. CDR3 nucleotides: TGTGCCAGCAGCCCTTGGACTAGCTCCTACGAGCAGTACTTC. Its protein is CASSPWTSSYEQYF.

The rearrangement uses TRBV6-2 or TRBV6-3 and TRBJ2-3, with D possibly matching TRBD2 (7 bases). Per the germline V gene, CDR1 is MNHEY and CDR2 is SVGEGT. Between the trimmed V and J ends, which lost 8 bases and 6 bases, there was a span of 21 bases. This CDR3 has 15 amino acids. The CDR3 loop is CASCLVGGARDTQYF. In nucleotides, the CDR3 is TGTGCCAGCTGCCTTGTGGGGGGGGCCAGGGATACGCAGTATTTT.

The chain couples TRBV29-1 to TRBJ2-6; the match to TRBD1 covers 9 bases. The trim removed 0 bases at V and 2 bases at J, leaving 11 bases unmatched. CDR3 length equals 19 residues. Germline-derived CDR1 and CDR2 are SQVTM and ANQGSEA. The CDR3 spells CSVEDHLPGQGAGANVLTF. The CDR3 DNA reads as TGCAGCGTTGAAGACCACCTTCCGGGACAGGGCGCTGGGGCCAACGTCCTGACTTTC.

The chain has TRBV18 and TRBJ1-2, with D uncertain. Trimming stripped 0 bases from V and 0 bases from J, with 8 bases between. From germline, CDR1 is KGHSH and CDR2 LQKENI. The CDR3 runs 15 residues. The CDR3 protein is CASSPPTPANYGYTF. Here the CDR3 DNA reads TGTGCCAGCTCACCACCGACTCCAGCTAACTATGGCTACACCTTC.